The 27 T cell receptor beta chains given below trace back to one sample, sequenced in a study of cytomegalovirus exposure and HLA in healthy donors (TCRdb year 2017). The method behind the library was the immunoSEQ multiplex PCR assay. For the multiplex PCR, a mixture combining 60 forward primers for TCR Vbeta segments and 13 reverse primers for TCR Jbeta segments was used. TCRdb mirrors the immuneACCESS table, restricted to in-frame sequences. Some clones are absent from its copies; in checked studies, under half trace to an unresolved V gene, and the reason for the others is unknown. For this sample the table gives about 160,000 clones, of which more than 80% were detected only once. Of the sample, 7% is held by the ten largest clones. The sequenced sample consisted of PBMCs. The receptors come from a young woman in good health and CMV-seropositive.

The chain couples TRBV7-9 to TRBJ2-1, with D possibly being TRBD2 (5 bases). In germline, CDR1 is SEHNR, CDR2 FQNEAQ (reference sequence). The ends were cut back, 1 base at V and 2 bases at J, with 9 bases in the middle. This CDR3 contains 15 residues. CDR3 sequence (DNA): TGTGCCAGCAGCTTAGGCCCCGGGGCCTACAATGAGCAGTTCTTC. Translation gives CASSLGPGAYNEQFF.

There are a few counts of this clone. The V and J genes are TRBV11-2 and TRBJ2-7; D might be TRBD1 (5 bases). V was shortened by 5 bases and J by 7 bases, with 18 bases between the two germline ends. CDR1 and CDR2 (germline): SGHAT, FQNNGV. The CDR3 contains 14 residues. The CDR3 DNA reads TGTGCCAGCAGCCGCCCAACGGCAGGGCGAGAGCAGTACTTC. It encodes CASSRPTAGREQYF.

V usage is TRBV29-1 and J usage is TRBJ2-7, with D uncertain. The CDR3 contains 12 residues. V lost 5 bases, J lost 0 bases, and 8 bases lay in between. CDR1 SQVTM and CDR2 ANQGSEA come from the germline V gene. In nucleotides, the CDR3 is TGCAGCGTTCGCAAGAGCTCCTACGAGCAGTACTTC. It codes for CSVRKSSYEQYF.

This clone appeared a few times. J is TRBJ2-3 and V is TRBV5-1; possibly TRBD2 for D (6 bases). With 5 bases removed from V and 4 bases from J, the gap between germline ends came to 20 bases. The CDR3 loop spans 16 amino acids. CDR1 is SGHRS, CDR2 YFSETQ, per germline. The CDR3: CASRYGGNVGADTQYF. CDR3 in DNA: TGCGCCAGCAGGTACGGAGGGAACGTAGGGGCAGATACGCAGTATTTT.

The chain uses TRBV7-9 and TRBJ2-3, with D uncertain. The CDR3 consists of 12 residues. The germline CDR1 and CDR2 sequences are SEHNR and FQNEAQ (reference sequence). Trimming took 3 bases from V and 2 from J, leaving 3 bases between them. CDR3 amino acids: CASSFNTDTQYF. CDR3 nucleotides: TGTGCCAGCAGCTTCAACACAGATACGCAGTATTTT.

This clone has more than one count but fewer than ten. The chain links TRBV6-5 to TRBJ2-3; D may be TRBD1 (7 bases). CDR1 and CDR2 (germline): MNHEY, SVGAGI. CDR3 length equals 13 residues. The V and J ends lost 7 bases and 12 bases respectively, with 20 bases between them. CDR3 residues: CASNKEGGQSQYF. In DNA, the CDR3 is TGTGCCAGCAACAAGGAGGGGGGACAGTCCCAGTATTTT.

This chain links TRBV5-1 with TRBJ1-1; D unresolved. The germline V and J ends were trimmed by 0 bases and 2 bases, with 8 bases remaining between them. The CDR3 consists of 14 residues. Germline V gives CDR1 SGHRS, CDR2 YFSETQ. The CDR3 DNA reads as TGCGCCAGCAGCTTGGCAGCGGGTAACACTGAAGCTTTCTTT. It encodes CASSLAAGNTEAFF.

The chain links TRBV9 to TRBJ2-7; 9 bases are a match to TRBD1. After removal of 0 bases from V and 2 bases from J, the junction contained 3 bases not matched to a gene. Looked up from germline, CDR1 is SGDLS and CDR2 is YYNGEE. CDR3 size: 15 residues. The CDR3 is CASSVGWTGAYEQYF. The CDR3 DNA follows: TGTGCCAGCAGCGTAGGGTGGACAGGGGCCTACGAGCAGTACTTC.

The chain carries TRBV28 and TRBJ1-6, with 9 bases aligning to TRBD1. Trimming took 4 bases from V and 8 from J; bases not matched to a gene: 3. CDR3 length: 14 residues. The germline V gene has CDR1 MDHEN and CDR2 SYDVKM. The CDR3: CASSSGQGDSPLHF. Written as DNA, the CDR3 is TGTGCCAGCAGTTCGGGACAGGGAGATTCACCCCTCCACTTT.

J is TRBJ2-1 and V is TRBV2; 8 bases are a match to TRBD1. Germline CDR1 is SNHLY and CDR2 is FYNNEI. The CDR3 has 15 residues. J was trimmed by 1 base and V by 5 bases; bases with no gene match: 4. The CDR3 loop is CASSIRTGSYNEQFF. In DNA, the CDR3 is TGTGCCAGCAGTATCAGGACAGGGTCCTACAATGAGCAGTTCTTC.

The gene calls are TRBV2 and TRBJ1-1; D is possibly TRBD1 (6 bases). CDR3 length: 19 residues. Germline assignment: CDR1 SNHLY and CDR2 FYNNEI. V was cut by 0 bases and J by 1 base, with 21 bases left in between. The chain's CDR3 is CASSEAKPHYRAKNTEAFF. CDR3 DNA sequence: TGTGCCAGCAGTGAAGCCAAGCCCCATTACAGGGCGAAGAACACTGAAGCTTTCTTT.

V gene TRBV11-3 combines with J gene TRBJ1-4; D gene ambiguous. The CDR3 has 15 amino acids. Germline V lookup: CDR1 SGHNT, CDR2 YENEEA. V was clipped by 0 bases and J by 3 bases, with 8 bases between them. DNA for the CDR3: TGTGCCAGCAGCTTAGAAGGGAGGTCTAATGAAAAACTGTTTTTT. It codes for CASSLEGRSNEKLFF.

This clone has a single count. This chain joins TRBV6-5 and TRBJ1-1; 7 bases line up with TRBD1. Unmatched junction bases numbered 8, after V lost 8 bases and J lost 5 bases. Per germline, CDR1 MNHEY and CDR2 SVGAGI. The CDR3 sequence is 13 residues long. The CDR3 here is CASHRGFWTEAFF. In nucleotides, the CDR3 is TGTGCCAGCCACAGGGGTTTTTGGACTGAAGCTTTCTTT.

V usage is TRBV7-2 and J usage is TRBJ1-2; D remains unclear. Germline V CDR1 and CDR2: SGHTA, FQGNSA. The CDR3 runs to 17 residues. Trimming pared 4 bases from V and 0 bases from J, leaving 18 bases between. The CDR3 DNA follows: TGTGCCAGCAGCTCACGACGGAGGGCAGGCACTAACTATGGCTACACCTTC. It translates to CASSSRRRAGTNYGYTF.

The CDR3 here is CAGTTDADTQYF. In nucleotides, the CDR3 is TGTGCCGGGACTACAGACGCAGATACGCAGTATTTT. The chain employs TRBV2 and TRBJ2-3; 7 bases match TRBD2. V lost 11 bases and J lost 4; bases outside the gene matches: 6. Looked up from germline, CDR1 is SNHLY and CDR2 is FYNNEI. This CDR3 has 12 residues.

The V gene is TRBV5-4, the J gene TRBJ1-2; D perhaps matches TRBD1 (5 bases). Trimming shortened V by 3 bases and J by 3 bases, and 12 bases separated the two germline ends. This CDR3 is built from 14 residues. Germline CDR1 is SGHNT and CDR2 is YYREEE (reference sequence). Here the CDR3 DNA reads TGTGCCAGCAGCTCCGCAGGGCGTTACTATGGCTACACCTTC. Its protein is CASSSAGRYYGYTF.

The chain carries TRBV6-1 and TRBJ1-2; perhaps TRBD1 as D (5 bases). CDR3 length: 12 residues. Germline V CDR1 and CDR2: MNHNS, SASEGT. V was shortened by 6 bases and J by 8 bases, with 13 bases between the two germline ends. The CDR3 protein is CASRSGVPGYTF. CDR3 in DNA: TGTGCCAGCAGATCGGGGGTTCCAGGCTACACCTTC.

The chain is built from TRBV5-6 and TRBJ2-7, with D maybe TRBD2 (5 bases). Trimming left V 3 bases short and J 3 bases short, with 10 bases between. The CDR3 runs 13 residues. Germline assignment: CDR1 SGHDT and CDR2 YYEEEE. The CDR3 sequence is CASSSDLIYEQYF. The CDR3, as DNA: TGTGCCAGCAGCTCGGACTTGATCTACGAGCAGTACTTC. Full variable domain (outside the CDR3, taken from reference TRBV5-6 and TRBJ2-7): DAGVTQSPTHLIKTRGQQVTLRCSPKSGHDTVSWYQQALGQGPQFIFQYYEEEERQRGNFPDRFSGHQFPNYSSELNVNALLLGDSALYLCASSSDLIYEQYFGPGTRLTVT.

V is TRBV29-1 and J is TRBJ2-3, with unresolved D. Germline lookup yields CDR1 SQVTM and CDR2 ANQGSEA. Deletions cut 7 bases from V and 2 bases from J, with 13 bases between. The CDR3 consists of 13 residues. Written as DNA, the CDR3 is TGCAGCGAACAAGAAGACTCCACAGATACGCAGTATTTT. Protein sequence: CSEQEDSTDTQYF.

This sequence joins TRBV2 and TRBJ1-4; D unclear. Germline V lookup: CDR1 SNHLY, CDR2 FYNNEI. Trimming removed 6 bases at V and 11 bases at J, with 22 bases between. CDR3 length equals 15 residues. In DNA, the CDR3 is TGTGCCAGCAGCTACGCCACGGGGTTGAGTGATAAACTGTTTTTT. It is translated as CASSYATGLSDKLFF. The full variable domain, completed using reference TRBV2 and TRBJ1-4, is EPEVTQTPSHQVTQMGQEVILRCVPISNHLYFYWYRQILGQKVEFLVSFYNNEISEKSEIFDDQFSVERPDGSNFTLKIRSTKLEDSAMYFCASSYATGLSDKLFFGSGTQLSVL.

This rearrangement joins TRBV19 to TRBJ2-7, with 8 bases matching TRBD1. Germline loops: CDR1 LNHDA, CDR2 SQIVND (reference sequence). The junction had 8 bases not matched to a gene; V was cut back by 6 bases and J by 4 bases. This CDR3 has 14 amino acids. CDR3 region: CASRGTGGLYEQYF. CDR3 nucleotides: TGTGCCAGTAGGGGGACAGGAGGACTGTACGAGCAGTACTTC.

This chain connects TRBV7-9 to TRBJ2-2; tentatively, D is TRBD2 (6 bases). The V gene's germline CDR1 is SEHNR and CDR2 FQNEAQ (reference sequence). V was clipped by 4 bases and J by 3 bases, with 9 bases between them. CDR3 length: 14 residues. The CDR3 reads CASSSGTYTGELFF. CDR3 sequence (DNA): TGTGCCAGCAGCTCAGGGACTTACACCGGGGAGCTGTTTTTT.

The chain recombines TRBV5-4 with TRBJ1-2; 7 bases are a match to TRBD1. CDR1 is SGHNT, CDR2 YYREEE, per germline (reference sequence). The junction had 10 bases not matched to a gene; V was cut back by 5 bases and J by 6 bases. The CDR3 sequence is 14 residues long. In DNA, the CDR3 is TGTGCCAGCAGTAGGGGGCAAAGGATCGATGGCTACACCTTC. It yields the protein CASSRGQRIDGYTF.

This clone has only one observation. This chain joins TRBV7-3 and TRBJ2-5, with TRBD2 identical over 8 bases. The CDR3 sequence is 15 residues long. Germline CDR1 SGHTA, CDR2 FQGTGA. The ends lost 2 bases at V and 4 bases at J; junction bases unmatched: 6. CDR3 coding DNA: TGTGCCAGCAGCTTAGGACTAGCCGGGATAGAGACCCAGTACTTC. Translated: CASSLGLAGIETQYF.

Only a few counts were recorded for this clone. The CDR3 DNA reads as TGCAGCGCCCAACTAGGACAGGATAACTACAATGAGCAGTTCTTC. Its protein is CSAQLGQDNYNEQFF. The chain couples TRBV29-1 to TRBJ2-1; TRBD1 matches at 7 bases. Germline V CDR1 and CDR2: SQVTM, ANQGSEA. The junction had 12 bases not matched to a gene; V was cut back by 7 bases and J by 3 bases. This CDR3 contains 15 residues.

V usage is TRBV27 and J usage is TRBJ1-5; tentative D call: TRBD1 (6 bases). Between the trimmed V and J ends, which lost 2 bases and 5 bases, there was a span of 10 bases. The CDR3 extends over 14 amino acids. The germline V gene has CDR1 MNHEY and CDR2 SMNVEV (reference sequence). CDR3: CASSLIRGYQPQHF. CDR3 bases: TGTGCCAGCAGTTTAATCAGGGGCTATCAGCCCCAGCATTTT.

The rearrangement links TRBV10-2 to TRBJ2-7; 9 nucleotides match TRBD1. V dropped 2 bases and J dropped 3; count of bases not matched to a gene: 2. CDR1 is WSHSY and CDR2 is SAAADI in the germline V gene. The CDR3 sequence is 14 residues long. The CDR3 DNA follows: TGCGCCAGCAGTGAGCCGGGACAGGGCTACGAGCAGTACTTC. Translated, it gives CASSEPGQGYEQYF.